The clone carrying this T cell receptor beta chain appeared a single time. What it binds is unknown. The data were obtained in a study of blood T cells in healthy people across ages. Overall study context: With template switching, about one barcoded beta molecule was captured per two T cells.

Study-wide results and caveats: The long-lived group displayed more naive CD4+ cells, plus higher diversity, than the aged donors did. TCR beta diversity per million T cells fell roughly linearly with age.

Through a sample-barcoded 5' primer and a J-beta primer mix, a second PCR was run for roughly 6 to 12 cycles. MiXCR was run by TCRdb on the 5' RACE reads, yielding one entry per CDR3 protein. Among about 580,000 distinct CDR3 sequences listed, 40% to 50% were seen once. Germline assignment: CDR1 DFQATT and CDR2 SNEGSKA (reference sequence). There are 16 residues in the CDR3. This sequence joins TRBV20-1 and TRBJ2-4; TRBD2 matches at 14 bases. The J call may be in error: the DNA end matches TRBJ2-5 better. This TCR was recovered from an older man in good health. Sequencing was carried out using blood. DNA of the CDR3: TGCAGTGCTCCATTGGGACTAGCGGGGGCAAGAGAGACCCAGTACTTC. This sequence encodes CSAPLGLAGARETQYF.